This T cell receptor (beta chain) was captured by sequencing in a study of blood T cell repertoires in COVID-19. Here immunoSEQ multiplex PCR was the method, and the copy in TCRdb shows in-frame clones only, minus some. Of fewer than 500,000 clones listed, roughly nine tenths are singletons. This receptor was taken from a woman aged 18-29 years who had recovered from COVID-19. The specimen was PBMCs or T cells enriched from blood (not recorded which).

The CDR3 loop reads CASSLRQGGTGELFF. CDR3 coding DNA: TGCGCCAGCAGCCTGAGACAGGGAGGCACCGGGGAGCTGTTTTTT. V usage is TRBV4-1 and J usage is TRBJ2-2; tentatively, D is TRBD1 (7 bases). Trimming took 4 bases from V and 4 from J, leaving 13 bases between them. The CDR3 totals 15 residues. Germline CDR1 reads MGHRA; CDR2 reads YSYEKL.